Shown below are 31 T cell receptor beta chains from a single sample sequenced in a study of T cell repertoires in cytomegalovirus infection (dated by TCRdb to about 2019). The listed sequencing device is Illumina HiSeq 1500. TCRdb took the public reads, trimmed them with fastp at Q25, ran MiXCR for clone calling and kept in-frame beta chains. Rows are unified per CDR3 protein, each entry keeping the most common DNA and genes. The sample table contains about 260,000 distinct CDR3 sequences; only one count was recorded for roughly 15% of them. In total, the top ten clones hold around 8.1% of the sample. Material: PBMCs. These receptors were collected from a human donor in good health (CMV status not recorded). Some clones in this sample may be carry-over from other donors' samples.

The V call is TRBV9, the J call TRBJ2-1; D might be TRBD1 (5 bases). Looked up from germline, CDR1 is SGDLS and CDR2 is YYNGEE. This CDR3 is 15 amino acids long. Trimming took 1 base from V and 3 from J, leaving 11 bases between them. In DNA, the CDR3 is TGTGCCAGCAGCGTAAGGGGCGGCCTCTACAATGAGCAGTTCTTC. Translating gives CASSVRGGLYNEQFF.

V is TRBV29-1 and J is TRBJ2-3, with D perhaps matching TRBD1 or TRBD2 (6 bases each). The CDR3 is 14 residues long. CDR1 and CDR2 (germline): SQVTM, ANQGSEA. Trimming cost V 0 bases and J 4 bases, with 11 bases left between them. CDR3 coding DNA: TGCAGCGTTGAAGATACACGGGGGCCAGATACGCAGTATTTT. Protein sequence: CSVEDTRGPDTQYF.

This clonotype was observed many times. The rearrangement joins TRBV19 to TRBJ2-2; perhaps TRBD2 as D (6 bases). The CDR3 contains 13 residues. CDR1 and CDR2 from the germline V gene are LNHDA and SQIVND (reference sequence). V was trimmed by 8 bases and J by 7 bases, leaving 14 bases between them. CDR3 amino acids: CASDLAFGGELFF. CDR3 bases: TGTGCCAGTGATCTAGCGTTTGGCGGGGAGCTGTTTTTT. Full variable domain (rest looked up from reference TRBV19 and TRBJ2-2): DGGITQSPKYLFRKEGQNVTLSCEQNLNHDAMYWYRQDPGQGLRLIYYSQIVNDFQKGDIAEGYSVSREKKESFPLTVTSAQKNPTAFYLCASDLAFGGELFFGEGSRLTVL.

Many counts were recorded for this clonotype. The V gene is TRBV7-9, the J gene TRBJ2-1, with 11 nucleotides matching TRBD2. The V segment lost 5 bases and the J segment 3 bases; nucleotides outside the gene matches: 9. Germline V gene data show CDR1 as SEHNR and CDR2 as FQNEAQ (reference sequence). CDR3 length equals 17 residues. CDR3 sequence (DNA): TGTGCCAGCAGCCGCGTATTACTAGCGGGAGACTACAATGAGCAGTTCTTC. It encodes CASSRVLLAGDYNEQFF.

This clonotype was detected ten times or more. CDR3 in amino acids: CASTQGGYNEQFF. The CDR3 DNA reads TGTGCCAGCACACAGGGGGGTTACAATGAGCAGTTCTTC. The chain is built from TRBV7-8 and TRBJ2-1; TRBD1 matches 8 bases. V shed 7 bases and J 4 bases; nucleotides not matched to a gene: 3. Germline V CDR1 and CDR2: SGHVS, FQNEAQ. The CDR3 loop spans 13 amino acids.

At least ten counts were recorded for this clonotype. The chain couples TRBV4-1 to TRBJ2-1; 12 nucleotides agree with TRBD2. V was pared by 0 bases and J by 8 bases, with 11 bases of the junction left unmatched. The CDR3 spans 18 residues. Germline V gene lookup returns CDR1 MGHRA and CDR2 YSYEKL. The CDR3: CASSQEASGRAVVDEQFF. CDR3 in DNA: TGCGCCAGCAGCCAAGAGGCTAGCGGGAGGGCCGTCGTCGATGAGCAGTTCTTC.

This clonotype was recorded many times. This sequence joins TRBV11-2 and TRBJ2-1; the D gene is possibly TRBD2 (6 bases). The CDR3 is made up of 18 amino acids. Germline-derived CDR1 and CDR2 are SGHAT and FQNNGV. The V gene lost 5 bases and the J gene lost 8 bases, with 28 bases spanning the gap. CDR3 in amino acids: CASSQYAGFPKLTHEQFF. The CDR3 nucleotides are TGTGCCAGCAGCCAGTATGCGGGATTCCCAAAACTTACCCATGAGCAGTTCTTC.

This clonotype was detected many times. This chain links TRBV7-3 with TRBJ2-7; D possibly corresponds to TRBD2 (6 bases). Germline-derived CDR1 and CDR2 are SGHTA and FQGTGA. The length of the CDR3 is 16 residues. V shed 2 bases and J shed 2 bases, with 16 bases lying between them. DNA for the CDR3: TGTGCCAGCAGCTTAGAACCCGGGACTGCCCCCTACGAGCAGTACTTC. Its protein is CASSLEPGTAPYEQYF. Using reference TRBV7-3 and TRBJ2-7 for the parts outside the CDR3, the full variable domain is GAGVSQTPSNKVTEKGKYVELRCDPISGHTALYWYRQSLGQGPEFLIYFQGTGAADDSGLPNDRFFAVRPEGSVSTLKIQRTERGDSAVYLCASSLEPGTAPYEQYFGPGTRLTVT.

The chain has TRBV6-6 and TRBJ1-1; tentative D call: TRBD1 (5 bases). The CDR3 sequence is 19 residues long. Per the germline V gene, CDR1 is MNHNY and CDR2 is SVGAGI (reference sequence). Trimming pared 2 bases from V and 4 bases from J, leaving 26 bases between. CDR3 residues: CASSYPRSGPGLRGTEAFF. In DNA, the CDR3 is TGTGCCAGCAGTTACCCTAGGTCAGGACCAGGGCTTAGGGGCACTGAAGCTTTCTTT.

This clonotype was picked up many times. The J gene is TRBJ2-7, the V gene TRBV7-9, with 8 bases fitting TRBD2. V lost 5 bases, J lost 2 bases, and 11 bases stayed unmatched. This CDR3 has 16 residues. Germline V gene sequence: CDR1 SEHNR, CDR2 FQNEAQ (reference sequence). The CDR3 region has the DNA TGTGCCAGCAGCCGGTCCCTAGCGGGCGTTACCTACGAGCAGTACTTC. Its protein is CASSRSLAGVTYEQYF.

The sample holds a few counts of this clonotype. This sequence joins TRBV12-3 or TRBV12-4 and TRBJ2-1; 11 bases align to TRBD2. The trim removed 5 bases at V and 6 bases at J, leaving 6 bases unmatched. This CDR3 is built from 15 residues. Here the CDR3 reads CASSEPGLAVNEQFF. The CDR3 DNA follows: TGTGCCAGCAGTGAACCGGGACTAGCGGTCAATGAGCAGTTCTTC.

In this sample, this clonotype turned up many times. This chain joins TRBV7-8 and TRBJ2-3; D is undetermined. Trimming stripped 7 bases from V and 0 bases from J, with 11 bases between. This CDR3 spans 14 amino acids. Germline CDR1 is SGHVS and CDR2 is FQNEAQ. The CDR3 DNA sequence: TGTGCCAGCATCAACATAGCTAGCACAGATACGCAGTATTTT. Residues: CASINIASTDTQYF.

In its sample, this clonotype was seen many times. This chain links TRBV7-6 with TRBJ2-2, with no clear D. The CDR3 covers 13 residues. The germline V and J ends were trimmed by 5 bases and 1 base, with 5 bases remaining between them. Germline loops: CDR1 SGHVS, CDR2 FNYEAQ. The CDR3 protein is CASSDWNTGELFF. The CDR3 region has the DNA TGTGCCAGCAGCGACTGGAACACCGGGGAGCTGTTTTTT.

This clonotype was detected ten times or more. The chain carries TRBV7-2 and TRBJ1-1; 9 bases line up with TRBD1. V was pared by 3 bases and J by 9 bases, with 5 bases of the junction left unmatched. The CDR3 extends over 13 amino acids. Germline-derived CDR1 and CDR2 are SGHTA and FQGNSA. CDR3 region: CASSFGTGLQAFF. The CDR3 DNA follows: TGTGCCAGCAGCTTCGGGACAGGGTTGCAAGCTTTCTTT.

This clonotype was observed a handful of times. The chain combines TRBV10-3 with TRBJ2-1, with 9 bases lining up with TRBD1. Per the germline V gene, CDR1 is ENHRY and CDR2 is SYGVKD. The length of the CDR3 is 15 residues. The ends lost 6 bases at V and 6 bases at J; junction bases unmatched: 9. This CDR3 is CAIRLGTGFFNEQFF. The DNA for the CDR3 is TGTGCCATCAGATTAGGGACAGGGTTTTTCAATGAGCAGTTCTTC.

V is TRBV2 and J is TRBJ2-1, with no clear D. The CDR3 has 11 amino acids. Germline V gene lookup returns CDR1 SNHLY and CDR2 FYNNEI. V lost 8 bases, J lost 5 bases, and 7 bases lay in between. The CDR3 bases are TGTGCCAGCTTCCTGGACAATGAGCAGTTCTTC. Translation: CASFLDNEQFF.

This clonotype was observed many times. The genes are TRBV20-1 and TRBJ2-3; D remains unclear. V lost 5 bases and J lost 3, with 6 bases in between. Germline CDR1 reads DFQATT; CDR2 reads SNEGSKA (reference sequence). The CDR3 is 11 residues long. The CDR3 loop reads CSAGRTDTQYF. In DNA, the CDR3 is TGCAGTGCTGGCCGGACAGATACGCAGTATTTT.

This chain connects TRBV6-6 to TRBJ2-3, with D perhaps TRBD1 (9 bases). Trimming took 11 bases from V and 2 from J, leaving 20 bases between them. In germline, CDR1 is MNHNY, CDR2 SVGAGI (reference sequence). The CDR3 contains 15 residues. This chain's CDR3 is CAAGGDREYTDTQYF. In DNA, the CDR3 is TGTGCCGCCGGGGGGGACAGGGAGTACACAGATACGCAGTATTTT.

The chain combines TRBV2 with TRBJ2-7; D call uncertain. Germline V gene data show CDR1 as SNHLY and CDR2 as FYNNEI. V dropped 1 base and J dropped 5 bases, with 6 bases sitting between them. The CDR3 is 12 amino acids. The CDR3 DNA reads TGTGCCAGCAGTGAAGGCAGGAACGAGCAGTACTTC. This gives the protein CASSEGRNEQYF.

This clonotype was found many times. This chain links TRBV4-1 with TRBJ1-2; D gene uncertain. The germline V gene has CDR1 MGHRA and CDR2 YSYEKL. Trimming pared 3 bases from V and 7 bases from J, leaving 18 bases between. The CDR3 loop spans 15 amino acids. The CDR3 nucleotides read TGCGCCAGCAGCCATGTTAGAGTGGGCTCGGCTGGCTACACCTTC. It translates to CASSHVRVGSAGYTF.

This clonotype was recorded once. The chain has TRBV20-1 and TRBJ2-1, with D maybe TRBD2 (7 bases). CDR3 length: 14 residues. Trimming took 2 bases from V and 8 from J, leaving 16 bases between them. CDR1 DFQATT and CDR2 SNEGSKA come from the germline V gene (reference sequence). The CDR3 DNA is TGCAGTGCTAGAAGGGGGGGGGCAGGGGATGAGCAGTTCTTC. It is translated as CSARRGGAGDEQFF.

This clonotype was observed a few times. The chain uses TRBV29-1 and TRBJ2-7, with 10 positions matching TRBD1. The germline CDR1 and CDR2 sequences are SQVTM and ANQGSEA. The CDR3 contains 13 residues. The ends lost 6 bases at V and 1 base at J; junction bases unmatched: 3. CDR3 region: CSVRDRGSYEQYF. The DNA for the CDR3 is TGCAGCGTAAGGGACAGGGGTTCCTACGAGCAGTACTTC.

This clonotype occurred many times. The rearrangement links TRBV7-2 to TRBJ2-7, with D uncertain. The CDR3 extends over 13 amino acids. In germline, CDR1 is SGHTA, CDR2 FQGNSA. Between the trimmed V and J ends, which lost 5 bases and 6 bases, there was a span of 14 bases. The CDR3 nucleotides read TGTGCCAGCAGCAATAAGGTAGTAACCGAGCAGTACTTC. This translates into CASSNKVVTEQYF.

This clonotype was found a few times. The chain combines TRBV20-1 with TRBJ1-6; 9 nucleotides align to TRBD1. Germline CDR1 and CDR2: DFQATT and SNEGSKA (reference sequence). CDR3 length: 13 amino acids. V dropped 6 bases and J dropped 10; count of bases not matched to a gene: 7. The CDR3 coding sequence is TGCAGTGCAAAGGGACAGGGAGGATCACCCCTCCACTTT. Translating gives CSAKGQGGSPLHF.

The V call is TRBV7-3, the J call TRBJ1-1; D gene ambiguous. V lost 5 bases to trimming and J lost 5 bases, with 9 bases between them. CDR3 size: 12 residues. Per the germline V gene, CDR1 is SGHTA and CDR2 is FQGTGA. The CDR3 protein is CASSNGGTEAFF. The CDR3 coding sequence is TGTGCCAGCAGCAACGGAGGGACTGAAGCTTTCTTT.

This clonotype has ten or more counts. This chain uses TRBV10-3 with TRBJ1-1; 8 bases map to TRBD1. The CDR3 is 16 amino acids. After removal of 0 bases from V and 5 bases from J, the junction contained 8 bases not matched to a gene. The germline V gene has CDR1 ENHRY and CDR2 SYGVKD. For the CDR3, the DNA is TGTGCCATCAGTGAGTCGGGGAGGGACAGGAGGACTGAAGCTTTCTTT. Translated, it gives CAISESGRDRRTEAFF.

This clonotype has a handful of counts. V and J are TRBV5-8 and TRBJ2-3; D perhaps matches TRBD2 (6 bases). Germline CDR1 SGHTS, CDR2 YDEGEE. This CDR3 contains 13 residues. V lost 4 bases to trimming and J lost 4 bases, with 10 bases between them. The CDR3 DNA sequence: TGTGCCAGCAGCCCCTGGGGGGCAGATACGCAGTATTTT. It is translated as CASSPWGADTQYF.

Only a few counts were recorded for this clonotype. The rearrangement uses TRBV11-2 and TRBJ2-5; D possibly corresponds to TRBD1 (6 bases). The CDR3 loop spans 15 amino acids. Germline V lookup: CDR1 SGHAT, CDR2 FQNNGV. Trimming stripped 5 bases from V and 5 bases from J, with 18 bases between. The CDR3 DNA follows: TGTGCCAGCAGCGATACAGGGAGCATCTTGGAGACCCAGTACTTC. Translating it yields CASSDTGSILETQYF.

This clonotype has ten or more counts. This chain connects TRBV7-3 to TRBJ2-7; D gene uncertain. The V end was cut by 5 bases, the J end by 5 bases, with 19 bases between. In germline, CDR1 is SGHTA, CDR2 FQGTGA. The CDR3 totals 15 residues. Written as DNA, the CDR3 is TGTGCCAGCAGCCCCGGGTCTTTAGGATGGGACGAGCAGTACTTC. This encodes CASSPGSLGWDEQYF. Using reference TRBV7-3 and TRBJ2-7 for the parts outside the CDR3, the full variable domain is GAGVSQTPSNKVTEKGKYVELRCDPISGHTALYWYRQSLGQGPEFLIYFQGTGAADDSGLPNDRFFAVRPEGSVSTLKIQRTERGDSAVYLCASSPGSLGWDEQYFGPGTRLTVT.

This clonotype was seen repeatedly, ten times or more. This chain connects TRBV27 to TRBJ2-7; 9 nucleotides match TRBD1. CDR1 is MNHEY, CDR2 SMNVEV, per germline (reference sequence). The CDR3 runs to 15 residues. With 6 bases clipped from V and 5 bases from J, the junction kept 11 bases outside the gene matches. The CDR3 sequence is CASRNRDRAPHEQYF. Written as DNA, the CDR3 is TGTGCCAGCAGAAATCGGGACAGGGCCCCCCACGAGCAGTACTTC.

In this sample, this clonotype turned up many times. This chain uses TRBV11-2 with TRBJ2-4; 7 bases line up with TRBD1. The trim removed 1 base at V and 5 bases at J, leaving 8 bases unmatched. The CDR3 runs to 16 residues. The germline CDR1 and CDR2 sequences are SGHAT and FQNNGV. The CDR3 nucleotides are TGTGCCAGCAGCTTAGTCCTAGGGCAGGGGGAAAACATTCAGTACTTC. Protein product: CASSLVLGQGENIQYF.